The sequence of this T cell receptor (beta chain) was determined in a study of radiation and T cells in renal cell carcinoma. Time point indicated: blood 4 weeks post-SBRT, at nephrectomy. The treatment denotes: 15 Gy SBRT to primary tumor, nephrectomy 4 weeks later. Nephrectomy followed 15 Gy stereotactic body radiation by 4 weeks. Blood was sampled at baseline, 2 weeks and 4 weeks after SBRT. The study's findings and limits: Pretreatment tumor biopsies were lacking, so baseline clonotypes are unknown. Top tumor clonotypes rose in blood 2 weeks post-radiation, then contracted.

Germline V CDR1 and CDR2: SNHLY, FYNNEI. The germline V and J ends were trimmed by 4 bases and 4 bases, with 2 bases remaining between them. This CDR3 comprises 10 residues. Notes on this clone: Its antigen is currently unknown.

Only in-frame clones appear in the TCRdb table, and some are missing; sequencing was by immunoSEQ multiplex PCR. The sample shows fewer than 200,000 clones, 88% of them seen only once. The rearrangement uses TRBV2 and TRBJ2-7, with D unclear. The TCR comes from a woman aged 45-65 years with renal cell carcinoma. The sequenced sample was blood, obtained from a patient whose treatment included radiotherapy and nephrectomy. The chain's CDR3 is CASSGYEQYF. The CDR3 bases are TGTGCCAGCAGTGGATACGAGCAGTACTTC.